Below, one T cell receptor (beta chain) is given with its context. This clonotype has ten or more counts. No cognate antigen has been identified for it. Base quality data are lacking; no much larger clone is found one base away. Library creation used PCR. Sequencing instrument: Illumina HiSeq 2500. TCR libraries were prepared with molecular barcoding, using unique molecular identifiers to normalize TCRbeta repertoire quantification. TCRdb itself trimmed the public reads at Q25 with fastp, ran MiXCR and retained productive beta chains. Rows with one shared CDR3 protein collapse into an entry with the most common genes and DNA. The sample table records 120,000 to 150,000 distinct CDR3 sequences; around 8.5% of these occur just once. Together, the top ten hold 15% to 20% of the sample. The CDR3 starts with the cysteine, ends with the phenylalanine, and has 15 residues. Just CDR3 DNA is preserved here, 45 bases in frame from base 1. Unmatched junction bases come to 7, with V trimmed by 6 bases and J by 4 bases. CDR1 and CDR2 were assigned from the germline V gene as SQVTM and ANQGSEA.

The sample comes from a study of T-cell reconstitution after alpha-beta-depleted transplantation in children (dated by TCRdb to about 2016). Describing the broader study: Using TCR repertoire profiling, the study quantitatively followed how T-cell immune reconstitution unfolded in children after TCRalphabeta/CD19-depleted allogeneic hematopoietic cell transplantation. Broad study findings and their caveats: In some patients, the high TCRbeta diversity seen at day 60 was put down to recipient T cells and intrathymic progenitors that had survived conditioning. Over the following months the frequencies of hyperexpanded clones went down, and after one year T-cell counts and TCRbeta diversity were mostly credited to newly produced T cells. The apparently early recovery of alphabetaT-cell counts about two months after transplant reportedly depended on only several hundred rapidly expanded clones that came from non-depleted graft cells.

Interpreted using the paper, the treatment or condition label stands for: allogeneic hematopoietic cell transplantation with graft depleted of TCRalphabeta T cells and CD19 B cells. The children who served as transplant recipients had been given grafts of TCRalphabeta/CD19-depleted allogeneic hematopoietic cells. Here the sequenced sample was PBMCs, mostly from graft donor cells, taken 180 days after TCRalphabeta/CD19-depleted stem cell transplant. The sequence joins TRBV29-1 to TRBJ2-3, with TRBD2 matching 13 junction bases. The clonotype comes from a female patient aged 2-9 years who had a stem cell transplant for congenital amegakaryocytic thrombocytopenia, so the T cells may come from the graft donor. The CDR3 region reads CSVPGLAGVADTQYF. Read as DNA, the sequence is TGCAGCGTGCCCGGACTAGCGGGAGTCGCAGATACGCAGTATTTT.